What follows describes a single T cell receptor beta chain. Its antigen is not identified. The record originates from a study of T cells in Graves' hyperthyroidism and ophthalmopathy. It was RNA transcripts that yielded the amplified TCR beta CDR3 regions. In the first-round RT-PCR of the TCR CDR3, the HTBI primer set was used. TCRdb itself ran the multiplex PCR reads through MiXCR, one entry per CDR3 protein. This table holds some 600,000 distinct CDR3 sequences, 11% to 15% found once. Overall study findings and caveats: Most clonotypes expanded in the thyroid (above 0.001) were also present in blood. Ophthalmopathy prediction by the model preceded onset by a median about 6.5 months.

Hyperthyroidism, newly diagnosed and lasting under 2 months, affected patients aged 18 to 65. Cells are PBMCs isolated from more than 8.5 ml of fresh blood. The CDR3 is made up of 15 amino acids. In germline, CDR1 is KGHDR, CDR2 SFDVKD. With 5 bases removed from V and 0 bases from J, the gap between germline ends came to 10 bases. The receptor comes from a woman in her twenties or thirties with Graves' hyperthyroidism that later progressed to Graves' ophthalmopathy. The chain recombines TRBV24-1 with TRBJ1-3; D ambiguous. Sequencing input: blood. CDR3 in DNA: TGTGCCACCAGTGCACTACAGAACTCTGGAAACACCATATATTTT. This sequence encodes CATSALQNSGNTIYF.